The T cell receptor (beta chain) under discussion was sequenced for a study of identifying expanded T cells in peripheral blood. No infections or other immune events were documented during collection. As to this clone: Antigen specificity is unknown.

Libraries were prepared by immunoSEQ multiplex PCR; TCRdb keeps only in-frame clonotypes and omits some of them. The sample carries 100,000 to 110,000 clones, about 90% recorded once. V lost 0 bases, J lost 8 bases, and 2 bases stayed unmatched. This CDR3 has 16 amino acids. From germline, CDR1 is KGHSH and CDR2 LQKENI. Study results and caveats: Across healthy donors, higher total template counts meant significantly greater roughly 2-week count variance. Differentially abundant clones: about 1.1 between replicates, about 15 at around 15 days, around 20 at four.

The source material was blood. The TCR was taken from a person aged 18 to 75 in good health. The gene calls are TRBV18 and TRBJ2-1; TRBD2 matches at 15 bases. The CDR3 spells CASSPPGLAGGDEQFF. The CDR3 DNA follows: TGTGCCAGCTCACCACCCGGACTAGCGGGGGGGGATGAGCAGTTCTTC.